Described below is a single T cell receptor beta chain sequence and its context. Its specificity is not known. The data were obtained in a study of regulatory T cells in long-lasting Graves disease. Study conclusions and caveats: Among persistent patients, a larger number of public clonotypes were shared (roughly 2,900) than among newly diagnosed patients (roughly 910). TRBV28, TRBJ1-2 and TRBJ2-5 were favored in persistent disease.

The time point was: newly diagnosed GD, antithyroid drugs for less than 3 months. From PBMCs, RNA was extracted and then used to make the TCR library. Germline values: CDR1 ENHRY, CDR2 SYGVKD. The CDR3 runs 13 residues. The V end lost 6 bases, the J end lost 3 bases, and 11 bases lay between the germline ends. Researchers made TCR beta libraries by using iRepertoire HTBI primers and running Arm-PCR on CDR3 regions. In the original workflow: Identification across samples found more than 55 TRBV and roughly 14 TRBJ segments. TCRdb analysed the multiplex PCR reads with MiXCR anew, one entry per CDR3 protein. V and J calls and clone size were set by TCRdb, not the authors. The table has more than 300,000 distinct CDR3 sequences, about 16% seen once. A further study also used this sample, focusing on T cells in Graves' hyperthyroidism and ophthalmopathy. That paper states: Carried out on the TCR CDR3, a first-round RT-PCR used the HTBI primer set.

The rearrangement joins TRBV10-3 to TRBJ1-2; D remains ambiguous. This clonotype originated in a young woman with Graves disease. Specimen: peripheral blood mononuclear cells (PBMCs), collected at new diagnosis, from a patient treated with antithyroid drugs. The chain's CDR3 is CAISDGKDYGYTF. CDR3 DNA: TGTGCCATCAGCGACGGGAAAGACTATGGCTACACCTTC.